This T cell receptor beta chain was observed in a study of beta chain features in type 1 diabetes. Whole-study results and caveats: Since sequencing was performed on cDNA, cells with high TCR expression could be over-represented. TCRB CDR3s were moderately but significantly shorter in Type 1 diabetes patients in all four CD4+ subsets. With patients and controls alike, PCR might favor shorter templates to an equal degree.

On this clone: The antigen remains undetermined.

Sequenced material consisted of expressed TCRB transcripts (all of the isolated RNA was reverse transcribed). Reads from naive, central memory and regulatory T cell samples averaged about 3.9 million. Measured with immunoSEQ multiplex PCR; TCRdb has only the in-frame clones, and not every one. The sample has around 110,000 clones, 16% seen once; the top ten hold around 2.5%. The CDR3 is made up of 15 amino acids. The V gene lost 6 bases and the J gene lost 3 bases, with 18 bases spanning the gap. Looked up from germline, CDR1 is MNHEY and CDR2 is SVGAGI. This receptor was obtained from a man younger than 40 with type 1 diabetes. The chain uses TRBV6-5 and TRBJ2-7; D is possibly TRBD2 (5 bases). Material: central memory CD4+ T cells from blood. Here the CDR3 reads CASRGEINEGYEQYF. Here the CDR3 DNA reads TGTGCCAGCAGGGGCGAGATAAATGAGGGCTACGAGCAGTACTTC.